The 18 T cell receptor beta chains below come from one sample, sequenced in a study of neoadjuvant anti-PD-1 for oral cavity cancer. Data came from immunoSEQ multiplex PCR; TCRdb stores just in-frame clones and leaves some out. The data contain 9,500 to 15,000 clones, 64% of them seen just once; the ten biggest clones take up approximately 6.3%. The sample was tumor tissue, taken before nivolumab (anti-PD-1) treatment. Source of these receptors: a person between 40 and 79 years old with oral cavity squamous cell carcinoma. The donor label of this sample is uncertain.

The chain combines TRBV6-6 with TRBJ1-5, with TRBD1 matching over 9 bases. This CDR3 has 14 residues. CDR1 is MNHNY and CDR2 is SVGAGI in the germline V gene (reference sequence). V was clipped by 2 bases and J by 4 bases; unmatched bases: 0. This chain's CDR3 is CASSYDRGNQPQHF. CDR3 DNA: TGTGCCAGCAGTTACGACAGGGGGAATCAGCCCCAGCATTTT.

This chain uses TRBV5-4 with TRBJ1-1; TRBD1 matches at 9 bases. Germline-derived CDR1 and CDR2 are SGHNT and YYREEE (reference sequence). The junction had 5 bases not matched to a gene; V was cut back by 3 bases and J by 8 bases. CDR3 length: 13 amino acids. The CDR3 protein is CASSSGTGWEAFF. CDR3 DNA: TGTGCCAGCAGCTCCGGGACAGGGTGGGAAGCTTTCTTT.

This clone was seen more than once but under ten times. V usage is TRBV6-5 and J usage is TRBJ2-7; a weak D match, TRBD1 (5 bases). Trimming shortened V by 1 base and J by 7 bases, and 14 bases separated the two germline ends. From germline, CDR1 is MNHEY and CDR2 SVGAGI. CDR3 length: 14 residues. The CDR3 DNA is TGTGCCAGCAGTTACTTCTTAGACAGTGGGGAGCAGTACTTC. Its protein is CASSYFLDSGEQYF.

The rearrangement links TRBV9 to TRBJ2-3; D gene unclear. Trimming removed 6 bases from V and 0 bases from J, with 8 bases in between. The germline CDR1 and CDR2 sequences are SGDLS and YYNGEE. This CDR3 is 13 amino acids long. The CDR3 reads CASNVVSTDTQYF. The CDR3 DNA is TGTGCCAGCAACGTGGTAAGCACAGATACGCAGTATTTT. The variable domain in full, completed from reference TRBV9 and TRBJ2-3, reads DSGVTQTPKHLITATGQRVTLRCSPRSGDLSVYWYQQSLDQGLQFLIQYYNGEERAKGNILERFSAQQFPDLHSELNLSSLELGDSALYFCASNVVSTDTQYFGPGTRLTVL.

The chain combines TRBV6-1 with TRBJ2-7; tentative D call: TRBD1 (6 bases). The germline CDR1 and CDR2 sequences are MNHNS and SASEGT. V shed 6 bases and J shed 3 bases, with 18 bases lying between them. This CDR3 region has 15 residues. CDR3 nucleotides: TGTGCCAGCAGGGGTCCCAGGGGTGAACGCTACGAGCAGTACTTC. This codes for CASRGPRGERYEQYF.

CDR3 amino acids: CASSLNSNQPQHF. Written as DNA, the CDR3 is TGTGCCAGCAGTCTGAATAGCAATCAGCCCCAGCATTTT. V and J are TRBV2 and TRBJ1-5; D is undetermined. The V end lost 5 bases, the J end lost 0 bases, and 5 bases lay between the germline ends. Germline lookup yields CDR1 SNHLY and CDR2 FYNNEI. The CDR3 spans 13 residues.

Only a few counts were recorded for this clone. This rearrangement joins TRBV5-1 to TRBJ2-1; 12 nucleotides line up with TRBD1. Trimming at V came to 8 bases and at J to 9 bases, leaving 9 bases not matched to a gene. This CDR3 is 14 amino acids long. The germline V gene has CDR1 SGHRS and CDR2 YFSETQ. The CDR3 DNA is TGCGCCAGTATTTTTGGGACAGGGGGCACTGAGCAGTTCTTC. Protein sequence: CASIFGTGGTEQFF.

The chain joins TRBV6-1 to TRBJ2-7, with D tentatively TRBD1 (6 bases). Germline V lookup: CDR1 MNHNS, CDR2 SASEGT. The ends were cut back, 8 bases at V and 0 bases at J, with 11 bases in the middle. The CDR3 loop spans 13 amino acids. CDR3 sequence reads: CASLDRTSYEQYF. CDR3 sequence (DNA): TGTGCCAGCCTAGACAGGACCTCCTACGAGCAGTACTTC.

The chain carries TRBV30 and TRBJ2-1, with D possibly matching TRBD2 (6 bases). CDR3 length: 12 residues. The germline V gene encodes CDR1 GTSNPN and CDR2 SVGIG (reference sequence). V lost 0 bases to trimming and J lost 9 bases, with 9 bases between them. The chain's CDR3 is CAWSVLEGEQFF. The CDR3, as DNA: TGTGCCTGGAGTGTACTGGAGGGTGAGCAGTTCTTC.

The V call is TRBV5-6, the J call TRBJ1-4; D is uncertain. Per the germline V gene, CDR1 is SGHDT and CDR2 is YYEEEE. This CDR3 comprises 12 residues. Trimming took 5 bases from V and 5 from J, leaving 7 bases between them. In DNA form, the CDR3 reads TGTGCCAGCAGTTACGGGAATGAAAAACTGTTTTTT. It yields the protein CASSYGNEKLFF. Full variable domain (rest looked up from reference TRBV5-6 and TRBJ1-4): DAGVTQSPTHLIKTRGQQVTLRCSPKSGHDTVSWYQQALGQGPQFIFQYYEEEERQRGNFPDRFSGHQFPNYSSELNVNALLLGDSALYLCASSYGNEKLFFGSGTQLSVL.

Regarding this clone: One junction end disagrees with the germline gene, perhaps due to a read error. V gene TRBV27 combines with J gene TRBJ2-1; D possibly corresponds to TRBD2 (7 bases). The germline CDR1 and CDR2 sequences are MNHEY and SMNVEV (reference sequence). The CDR3 loop spans 17 amino acids. The CDR3 region is CASSSIEGGGIGHEQFF. CDR3 coding DNA: TGTGCCAGCAGTTCGATAGAAGGGGGGGGGATCGGTCATGAACAGTTCTTC.

V is TRBV28 and J is TRBJ2-7, with D tentatively TRBD1 (5 bases). CDR1 and CDR2 from the germline V gene are MDHEN and SYDVKM. The CDR3 has 15 residues. V lost 6 bases and J lost 0, with 15 bases in between. CDR3 in DNA: TGTGCCAGCAGATTTATGTCTGACAGCTCCTACGAGCAGTACTTC. This sequence encodes CASRFMSDSSYEQYF.

This chain links TRBV19 with TRBJ2-5; the match to TRBD2 covers 7 bases. J gave up 2 bases and V 6 bases, and 12 bases lay outside the gene matches. CDR1 is LNHDA, CDR2 SQIVND, per germline (reference sequence). This CDR3 is built from 16 residues. The CDR3 coding sequence is TGTGCCAGTAGCGCTCTGGGGGGGGATCGTCAAGAGACCCAGTACTTC. Its protein is CASSALGGDRQETQYF.

V is TRBV5-1 and J is TRBJ1-1; the D is unclear. V shed 7 bases and J shed 0 bases, with 10 bases lying between them. The CDR3 sequence is 13 residues long. In germline, CDR1 is SGHRS, CDR2 YFSETQ. CDR3 sequence reads: CASSDVLNTEAFF. The CDR3 DNA sequence: TGCGCCAGCTCAGACGTCTTGAACACTGAAGCTTTCTTT.

The rearrangement uses TRBV14 and TRBJ1-2, with D possibly being TRBD1 (6 bases). Germline V gene sequence: CDR1 SGHDN, CDR2 FVKESK. Deletions cut 1 base from V and 3 bases from J, with 12 bases between. The CDR3 consists of 15 residues. The CDR3 spells CASSQAGGQHYGYTF. The CDR3 nucleotides read TGTGCCAGCAGCCAAGCGGGCGGACAGCACTATGGCTACACCTTC. The full variable domain, completed using reference TRBV14 and TRBJ1-2, is EAGVTQFPSHSVIEKGQTVTLRCDPISGHDNLYWYRRVMGKEIKFLLHFVKESKQDESGMPNNRFLAERTGGTYSTLKVQPAELEDSGVYFCASSQAGGQHYGYTFGSGTRLTVV.

The chain is built from TRBV19 and TRBJ1-4; D is possibly TRBD1 (5 bases). CDR1 and CDR2 (germline): LNHDA, SQIVND (reference sequence). This CDR3 region has 15 residues. V was pared by 5 bases and J by 5 bases, with 15 bases between. CDR3 region: CASSGGGVPNEKLFF. DNA of the CDR3: TGTGCCAGTAGTGGGGGAGGGGTCCCCAATGAAAAACTGTTTTTT.

This chain connects TRBV28 to TRBJ2-5, with 10 bases lining up with TRBD2. J lost 7 bases, V lost 1 base, and 6 bases had no gene match. This CDR3 region has 15 residues. Germline assignment: CDR1 MDHEN and CDR2 SYDVKM. The CDR3 is CASSLSLAGAGTQYF. For the CDR3, the DNA is TGTGCCAGCAGTTTATCCCTAGCGGGAGCGGGGACCCAGTACTTC.

The rearrangement links TRBV6-1 to TRBJ1-4; D is unresolved. Germline loops: CDR1 MNHNS, CDR2 SASEGT. Deletions cut 7 bases from V and 8 bases from J, with 8 bases between. The CDR3 has 11 amino acids. CDR3 region: CASTPGEKLFF. The CDR3 nucleotides are TGTGCCAGCACCCCCGGGGAAAAACTGTTTTTT.